These T cell receptor beta chains were read from a single sample in a study of blood T cell repertoires in COVID-19. Some clones are missing from TCRdb's copy, which holds only in-frame ones; the method was immunoSEQ multiplex PCR. The table lists fewer than 300,000 clones, approximately 90% of them singletons, with about 2.5% in the top ten. Sample: PBMCs or T cells enriched from blood (not recorded which). The receptors were sampled from a woman aged 35 to 49 with acute COVID-19. Both conserved end residues are part of each CDR3. Each record gives: clone size, V gene, J gene, CDR3 protein. Clone size is given for some rows only: seen once, a few or many times, or a class if the clone is expanded.

.,TRBV5-6,TRBJ1-6,CASSLVQGSSYNSPLHF
once,TRBV7-9,TRBJ1-1,CASSLPSDTKNTEAFF
.,TRBV19,TRBJ1-5,CASSIVLAGLSNQPQHF
.,TRBV6-2/TRBV6-3,TRBJ1-2,CASSLRGGARGYGYTF
once,TRBV29-1,TRBJ2-3,CSVARDLDTQYF
.,TRBV9,TRBJ2-7,CASSVGLTSYEQYF
.,TRBV21-1,TRBJ1-3,CASSLKQGTSGNTIYF
.,TRBV3-1/TRBV3-2,TRBJ2-2,CASSQARNTGELFF
.,TRBV27,TRBJ1-4,CASSPRRATNEKLFF
.,TRBV6-7,TRBJ2-5,CASTPPWGRGTQYF
.,TRBV11-2,TRBJ1-4,CASSQQGGGGEKLFF
.,TRBV4-2,TRBJ2-3,CASSQDLDGGATDTQYF
.,TRBV15,TRBJ2-3,CATSREGVRTSADTQYF
.,TRBV28,TRBJ2-5,CASSLSLRTWGGETQYF
.,TRBV7-8,TRBJ2-1,CASSLSGLADYNEQFF
.,TRBV28,TRBJ1-1,CASSLWEGRGNTEAFF
.,TRBV12-3/TRBV12-4,TRBJ2-3,CASSPNQGLTQYF
.,TRBV18,TRBJ1-1,CASSQRQGAWVNTEAFF
.,TRBV21-1,TRBJ1-1,CASSNWGVTEAFF
once,TRBV5-1,TRBJ2-7,CASSQGQNYEQYF
.,TRBV19,TRBJ1-5,CASSSSRGTGNQPQHF
.,TRBV19,TRBJ2-7,CASSIMAAGEWNEQYF
.,TRBV9,TRBJ1-4,CASSAGIQKNEKLFF
.,TRBV19,TRBJ1-5,CASSIVGRGLNQPQHF
.,TRBV10-3,TRBJ2-3,CAISESGQGGDTQYF
.,TRBV7-2,TRBJ2-1,CAVRTSGMSYNEQFF
.,TRBV5-4,TRBJ2-1,CASSLEGAHNEQFF
.,TRBV7-3,TRBJ2-3,CASSSRGGGTDTQYF
once,TRBV18,TRBJ1-3,CASSEQGIGNTIYF
.,TRBV7-6,TRBJ2-5,CASSFQALSQETQYF